This TCR beta chain comes out of a study of pediatric ulcerative colitis. Overall study: Most patients had pancolitis, and two had left-sided colitis. General study points: A couple of rectal CDR3 clonotypes occurred in all ulcerative colitis patients. Blood-rectal clonal overlap within each person was significantly higher in ulcerative colitis patients than controls.

The assay was run at survey level. Method: immunoSEQ multiplex PCR; TCRdb's copy keeps in-frame clones and lacks some. The sample includes 20,000 to 30,000 clones, roughly 74% of them seen just once. CDR1 MNHEY and CDR2 SMNVEV come from the germline V gene (reference sequence). Trimming at V came to 5 bases and at J to 1 base, leaving 23 bases not matched to a gene. The CDR3 is 22 amino acids. About this clone itself: Its antigen is undetermined.

During colonoscopy, one to two rectal pinch biopsies were collected. The sequencing input was gut tissue. The chain carries TRBV27 and TRBJ2-5, with 12 bases aligning to TRBD2. The receptor comes from a boy between 10 and 17 years old with severe ulcerative colitis. For the CDR3, the DNA is TGTGCCAGCAGTCCACTTATGGGGGGGGTGACTAGCGGGAGCCCCCCCCAAGAGACCCAGTACTTC. This gives the protein CASSPLMGGVTSGSPPQETQYF.